The 25 T cell receptor beta chains in this list originate from one sample, sequenced in a study of blood T cell repertoires in COVID-19. Sequencing was performed with immunoSEQ multiplex PCR; in TCRdb, only in-frame clones are kept and a portion is missing. Among approximately 150,000 clones listed, about 83% were seen once. Material: peripheral blood. The receptors come from a man aged 25 to 40 with COVID-19, enrolled during active disease.

The rearrangement links TRBV5-1 to TRBJ2-3; TRBD2 is a possible D gene (6 bases). The germline V and J ends were trimmed by 0 bases and 5 bases, with 19 bases remaining between them. This CDR3 is 17 amino acids long. Germline CDR1 and CDR2: SGHRS and YFSETQ. The CDR3, as DNA: TGCGCCAGCAGCTTGGCCTTGTCGATCGGGAGTGGAGATACGCAGTATTTT. Its translation: CASSLALSIGSGDTQYF.

The gene calls are TRBV5-6 and TRBJ1-4; a possible D gene is TRBD1 (6 bases). V lost 0 bases to trimming and J lost 0 bases, with 9 bases between them. CDR3 length: 16 amino acids. The germline CDR1 and CDR2 sequences are SGHDT and YYEEEE. CDR3 nucleotide sequence: TGTGCCAGCAGCTTGGGAGGGGGTGCAACTAATGAAAAACTGTTTTTT. The encoded protein is CASSLGGGATNEKLFF.

This chain links TRBV10-3 with TRBJ2-4; D is unresolved. CDR1 ENHRY and CDR2 SYGVKD come from the germline V gene. The CDR3 extends over 13 amino acids. V lost 5 bases, J lost 2 bases, and 7 bases lay in between. The DNA for the CDR3 is TGTGCCATCAGTTCCTCTACCAAAAACATTCAGTACTTC. It translates to CAISSSTKNIQYF.

J is TRBJ1-1 and V is TRBV30, with TRBD1 matching 7 bases. Germline V gene sequence: CDR1 GTSNPN, CDR2 SVGIG (reference sequence). CDR3 length: 12 residues. Unmatched junction bases numbered 11, after V lost 8 bases and J lost 8 bases. CDR3 amino acids: CAGRGRLGEAFF. The CDR3 region has the DNA TGTGCCGGAAGGGGGCGCTTGGGGGAAGCTTTCTTT.

The chain is built from TRBV5-1 and TRBJ2-3, with 9 positions matching TRBD1. CDR3 length equals 15 residues. Germline values: CDR1 SGHRS, CDR2 YFSETQ. The J segment lost 4 bases and the V segment lost 4 bases, leaving 7 bases of the junction unmatched. The CDR3 region is CASSHPGQGADTQYF. In nucleotides, the CDR3 is TGCGCCAGCAGCCACCCGGGACAGGGAGCAGATACGCAGTATTTT.

The chain uses TRBV2 and TRBJ1-2, with D tentatively TRBD1 (6 bases). There are 15 residues in the CDR3. Trimming pared 6 bases from V and 0 bases from J, leaving 14 bases between. Germline CDR1 and CDR2: SNHLY and FYNNEI. CDR3 sequence: CASRTPTGTNYGYTF. CDR3 coding DNA: TGTGCCAGCAGAACACCTACAGGGACTAACTATGGCTACACCTTC.

This clone was seen just once. The V call is TRBV7-3, the J call TRBJ2-1, with 9 bases matching TRBD1. The CDR3 spans 20 residues. Germline V lookup: CDR1 SGHTA, CDR2 FQGTGA. V shed 4 bases and J 6 bases; nucleotides not matched to a gene: 22. The CDR3 loop is CASSSNRDRVSVTEVNEQFF. For the CDR3, the DNA is TGTGCCAGCAGCTCAAACCGGGACAGGGTCAGTGTAACCGAGGTCAATGAGCAGTTCTTC.

V is TRBV28 and J is TRBJ1-3; 11 bases match TRBD1. The V and J ends lost 4 bases and 3 bases, in that order; junction bases with no gene match: 8. CDR1 and CDR2 (germline): MDHEN, SYDVKM. This CDR3 comprises 17 residues. CDR3 sequence (DNA): TGTGCCAGCAGTTCGCGAATGGGACAGGGGGGTGGAAACACCATATATTTT. Translation gives CASSSRMGQGGGNTIYF.

This clone was seen a single time. The chain combines TRBV6-5 with TRBJ2-3; tentatively, D is TRBD2 (5 bases). Germline V lookup: CDR1 MNHEY, CDR2 SVGAGI. Trimming removed 8 bases at V and 3 bases at J, with 9 bases between. This CDR3 contains 12 residues. CDR3 region: CASRPGTDTQYF. DNA for the CDR3: TGTGCCAGCCGGCCGGGAACAGATACGCAGTATTTT.

The rearrangement uses TRBV27 and TRBJ1-1; D is undetermined. In germline, CDR1 is MNHEY, CDR2 SMNVEV (reference sequence). This CDR3 has 13 residues. The V end was cut by 3 bases, the J end by 5 bases, with 10 bases between. CDR3 sequence (DNA): TGTGCCAGCAGTTTGGTGTCGGGGACTGAAGCTTTCTTT. This codes for CASSLVSGTEAFF.

CDR3 coding DNA: TGTGCCAGCAGAGATCCGGGACAGGGGATTGAGAATGAGCAGTTCTTC. This sequence encodes CASRDPGQGIENEQFF. The rearrangement uses TRBV2 and TRBJ2-1, with 10 bases matching TRBD1. The germline gives CDR1 SNHLY, CDR2 FYNNEI. With 6 bases clipped from V and 7 bases from J, the junction kept 12 bases outside the gene matches. CDR3 length: 16 amino acids.

Turning to this clone: The junction departs from germline at one end; a sequencing error may be responsible. The CDR3 loop reads CASSLLAGSYNEQFF. CDR3 nucleotide sequence: TGTGCTAGCAGCTTATTAGCGGGTTCCTACAATGAGCAGTTCTTC. The chain uses TRBV7-7 and TRBJ2-1; 7 nucleotides match TRBD2. This CDR3 comprises 15 residues. Looked up from germline, CDR1 is SSHAT and CDR2 is FNYEAQ (reference sequence).

This clone was seen just once. V is TRBV5-1 and J is TRBJ2-3, with D possibly TRBD2 on 6 matching bases. The CDR3 is made up of 15 amino acids. The germline gives CDR1 SGHRS, CDR2 YFSETQ. Trimming took 3 bases from V and 1 from J, leaving 12 bases between them. The CDR3 sequence is CASSSTGEGTDTQYF. In DNA form, the CDR3 reads TGCGCCAGCAGCTCGACGGGGGAGGGCACAGATACGCAGTATTTT.

This chain links TRBV5-3 with TRBJ2-4; 7 bases are a match to TRBD1. TRBV5-3 is an ORF, with its function uncertain. The CDR3 runs 16 residues. The J segment lost 7 bases and the V segment lost 2 bases, leaving 12 bases of the junction unmatched. CDR3 nucleotides: TGTGCCAGAAGCTTAGGGGTAGCAGGGGGACGGAACATTCAGTACTTC. Its translation is CARSLGVAGGRNIQYF.

In its sample, this clone was seen a few times. This sequence joins TRBV12-3 or TRBV12-4 and TRBJ2-1; no firm D call. There are 12 residues in the CDR3. The ends were cut back, 10 bases at V and 4 bases at J, with 11 bases in the middle. CDR3 in amino acids: CATAAAYNEQFF. CDR3 nucleotides: TGTGCCACCGCGGCAGCTTACAATGAGCAGTTCTTC.

The CDR3 bases are TGTGCCAGCAGCCAAGACAGGGGGAGCAACATTCAGTACTTC. The encoded protein is CASSQDRGSNIQYF. V is TRBV3-1 (or the pseudogene TRBV3-2) and J is TRBJ2-4; 7 nucleotides match TRBD1. This CDR3 region has 14 residues. With 0 bases clipped from V and 7 bases from J, the junction kept 3 bases outside the gene matches. Per germline, CDR1 LGHDT and CDR2 YNNKEL (reference sequence).

The chain joins TRBV2 to TRBJ2-4; TRBD1 matches 8 bases. The CDR3 length is 16 residues. Germline assignment: CDR1 SNHLY and CDR2 FYNNEI. J was trimmed by 0 bases and V by 8 bases; bases with no gene match: 9. The CDR3 DNA reads TGTGCCAGCGATGGACAGGGACCGTTAGCCAAAAACATTCAGTACTTC. Its protein product is CASDGQGPLAKNIQYF.

This clone rates as medium-sized. The chain links TRBV28 to TRBJ2-2; 8 bases match TRBD2. Trimming removed 5 bases from V and 2 bases from J; junction bases left unmatched: 10. This CDR3 is 17 amino acids long. Germline V gives CDR1 MDHEN, CDR2 SYDVKM. The CDR3 spells CASSPPGREVNTGELFF. The CDR3 region has the DNA TGTGCCAGCAGTCCCCCGGGGCGGGAGGTTAACACCGGGGAGCTGTTTTTT.

The chain has TRBV4-1 and TRBJ1-2; D gene uncertain. CDR1 and CDR2 from the germline V gene are MGHRA and YSYEKL. Trimming left V 4 bases short and J 2 bases short, with 14 bases between. There are 15 residues in the CDR3. CDR3 bases: TGCGCCAGCAGCCCGCCGCCAGGCCCAAACTATGGCTACACCTTC. Its protein is CASSPPPGPNYGYTF.

The chain combines TRBV6-1 with TRBJ2-7; TRBD2 matches 9 bases. Germline-derived CDR1 and CDR2 are MNHNS and SASEGT. J was trimmed by 9 bases and V by 4 bases; bases with no gene match: 19. This CDR3 has 17 amino acids. CDR3 region: CASSGDSAGGPPRRQYF. The CDR3 nucleotides are TGTGCCAGCAGTGGGGATTCGGCGGGAGGGCCCCCCCGAAGGCAGTACTTC.

The V and J genes are TRBV28 and TRBJ1-2; D perhaps matches TRBD1 (5 bases). Trimming left V 2 bases short and J 4 bases short, with 26 bases between. The CDR3 length is 19 residues. Germline CDR1 and CDR2: MDHEN and SYDVKM. CDR3 protein: CASSLVISIQGGFGYGYTF. The CDR3 DNA sequence: TGTGCCAGCAGTTTAGTTATTTCCATCCAGGGCGGATTCGGCTATGGCTACACCTTC.

The chain joins TRBV4-1 to TRBJ2-1; the D is unclear. Germline loops: CDR1 MGHRA, CDR2 YSYEKL. This CDR3 comprises 16 residues. V was trimmed by 2 bases and J by 0 bases, leaving 11 bases between them. The CDR3 here is CASSQFVLSSYNEQFF. In DNA form, the CDR3 reads TGCGCCAGCAGCCAATTTGTGTTGAGCTCCTACAATGAGCAGTTCTTC.

V usage is TRBV5-6 and J usage is TRBJ2-3, with D hard to call. This CDR3 is 13 amino acids long. Trimming left V 9 bases short and J 2 bases short, with 13 bases between. The germline gives CDR1 SGHDT, CDR2 YYEEEE. This CDR3 reads CATYAAHTDTQYF. The CDR3 DNA sequence: TGTGCCACCTACGCTGCCCACACAGATACGCAGTATTTT.

The CDR3 DNA follows: TGCGCCAGCAGCTACGGGACTAGCGGGACCACAGATACGCAGTATTTT. Protein sequence: CASSYGTSGTTDTQYF. The chain employs TRBV5-1 and TRBJ2-3; TRBD2 matches at 13 bases. Germline loops: CDR1 SGHRS, CDR2 YFSETQ. This CDR3 is 16 amino acids long. V trimming: 3 bases; J trimming: 2 bases; junction bases outside the gene matches: 3.

The CDR3 loop reads CASSLRSGRAADIQYF. The DNA for the CDR3 is TGTGCCAGCAGCTTGCGTAGCGGGAGGGCCGCGGACATTCAGTACTTC. The V and J genes are TRBV5-8 and TRBJ2-4, with 11 bases matching TRBD2. V lost 1 base and J lost 8; bases outside the gene matches: 8. The CDR3 has 16 amino acids. Germline V gene data show CDR1 as SGHTS and CDR2 as YDEGEE.